This TCR beta chain came from a study of T cells in Graves' hyperthyroidism and ophthalmopathy. Patients were aged 18 to 65, had disease duration under 2 months, and had newly diagnosed hyperthyroidism. TCR beta CDR3 regions were amplified from RNA transcripts. Primed by the HTBI set, a first-round RT-PCR was run on the TCR CDR3. One entry per CDR3 protein results from TCRdb running MiXCR on the multiplex PCR reads. The table shows 200,000 to 250,000 distinct CDR3 sequences, with about 15% occurring only once. The CDR3 runs 19 residues. Germline CDR1 is SGHNT and CDR2 is YENEEA. V gave up 4 bases and J gave up 0 bases; unmatched junction bases: 11. In this sample, this clonotype turned up many times.

Sample: blood. The V and J genes are TRBV11-3 and TRBJ2-3; TRBD2 matches at 12 bases. This sequence originates from a woman between 45 and 60 years old with Graves' hyperthyroidism. CDR3 nucleotides: TGTGCCAGCAGCTCCGGACTAGCGGGATATACAATAAGCACAGATACGCAGTATTTT. Protein product: CASSSGLAGYTISTDTQYF.